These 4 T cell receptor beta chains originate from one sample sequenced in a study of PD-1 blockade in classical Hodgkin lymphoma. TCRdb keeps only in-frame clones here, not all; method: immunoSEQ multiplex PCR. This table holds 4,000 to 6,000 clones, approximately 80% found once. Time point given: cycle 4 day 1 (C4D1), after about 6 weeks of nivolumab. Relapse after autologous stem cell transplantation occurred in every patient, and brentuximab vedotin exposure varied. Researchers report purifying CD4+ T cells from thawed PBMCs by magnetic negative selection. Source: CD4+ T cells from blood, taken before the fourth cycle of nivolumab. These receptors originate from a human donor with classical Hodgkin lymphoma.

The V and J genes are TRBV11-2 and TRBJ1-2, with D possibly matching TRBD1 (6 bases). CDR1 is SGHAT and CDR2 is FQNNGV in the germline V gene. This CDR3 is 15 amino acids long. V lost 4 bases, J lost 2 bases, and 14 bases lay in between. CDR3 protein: CASSSHREFNYGYTF. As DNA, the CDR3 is TGTGCCAGCAGCTCGCACAGGGAGTTCAACTATGGCTACACCTTC.

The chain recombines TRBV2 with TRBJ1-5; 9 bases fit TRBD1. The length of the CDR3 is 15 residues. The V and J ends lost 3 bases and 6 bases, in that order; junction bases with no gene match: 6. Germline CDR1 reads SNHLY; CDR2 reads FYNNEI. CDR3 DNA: TGTGCCAGCAGTGAGGAGACAGGGGGAAGTCAGCCCCAGCATTTT. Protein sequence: CASSEETGGSQPQHF.

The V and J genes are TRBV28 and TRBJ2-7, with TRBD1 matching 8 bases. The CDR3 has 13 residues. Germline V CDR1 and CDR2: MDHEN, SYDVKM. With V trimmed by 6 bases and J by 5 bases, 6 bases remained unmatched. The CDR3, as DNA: TGTGCCAGCAGAACAGGGGGTTCGGACGAGCAGTACTTC. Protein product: CASRTGGSDEQYF.

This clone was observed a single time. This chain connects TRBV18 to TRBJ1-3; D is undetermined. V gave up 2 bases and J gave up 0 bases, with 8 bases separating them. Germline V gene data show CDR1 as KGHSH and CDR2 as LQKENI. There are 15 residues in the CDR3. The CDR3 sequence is CASSPVYSSGNTIYF. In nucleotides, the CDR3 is TGTGCCAGCTCACCAGTCTACAGCTCTGGAAACACCATATATTTT.